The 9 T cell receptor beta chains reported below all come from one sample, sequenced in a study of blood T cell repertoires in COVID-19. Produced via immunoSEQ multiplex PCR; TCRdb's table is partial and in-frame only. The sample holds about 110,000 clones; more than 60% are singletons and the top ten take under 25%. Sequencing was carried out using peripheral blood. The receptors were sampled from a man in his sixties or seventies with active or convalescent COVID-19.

In DNA, the CDR3 is TGCGCCAGCAGTTCTGGTGAGGCTGTGGAGACCCAGTACTTC. Its translation is CASSSGEAVETQYF. The chain couples TRBV5-1 to TRBJ2-5, with D unresolved. V gave up 5 bases and J gave up 5 bases, with 16 bases separating them. CDR1 and CDR2 (germline): SGHRS, YFSETQ. The CDR3 runs 14 residues.

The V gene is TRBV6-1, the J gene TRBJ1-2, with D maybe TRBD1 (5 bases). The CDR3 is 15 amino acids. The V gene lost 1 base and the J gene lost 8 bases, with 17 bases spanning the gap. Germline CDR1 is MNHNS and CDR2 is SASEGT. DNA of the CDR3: TGTGCCAGCAGTGAAGGGGCGGGACCCAGAGGGGGCTACACCTTC. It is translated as CASSEGAGPRGGYTF.

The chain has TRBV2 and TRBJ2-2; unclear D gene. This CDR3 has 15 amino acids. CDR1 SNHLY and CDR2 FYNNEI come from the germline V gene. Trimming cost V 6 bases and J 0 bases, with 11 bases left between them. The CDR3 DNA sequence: TGTGCCAGCAGGGCGACACCGGCGAACACCGGGGAGCTGTTTTTT. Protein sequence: CASRATPANTGELFF.

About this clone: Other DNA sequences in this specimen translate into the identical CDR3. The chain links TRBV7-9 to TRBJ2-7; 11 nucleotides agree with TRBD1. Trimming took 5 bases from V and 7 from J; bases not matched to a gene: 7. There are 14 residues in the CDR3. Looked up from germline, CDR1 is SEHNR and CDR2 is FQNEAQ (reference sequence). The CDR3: CASSLGQGAGEQYF. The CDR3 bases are TGTGCCAGCAGCCTAGGACAGGGGGCCGGTGAGCAGTACTTC.

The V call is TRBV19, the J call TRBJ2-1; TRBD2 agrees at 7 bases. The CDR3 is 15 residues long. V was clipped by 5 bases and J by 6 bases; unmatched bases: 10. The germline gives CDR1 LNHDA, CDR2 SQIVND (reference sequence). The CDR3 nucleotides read TGTGCCAGTAGTTTCTCGGGGGGTTTAGGCAATGAGCAGTTCTTC. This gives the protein CASSFSGGLGNEQFF.

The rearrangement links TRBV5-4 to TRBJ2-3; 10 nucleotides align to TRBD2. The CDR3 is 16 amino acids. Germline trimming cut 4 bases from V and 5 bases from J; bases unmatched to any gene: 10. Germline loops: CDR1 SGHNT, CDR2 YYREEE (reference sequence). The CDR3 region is CASSRRLAGSGDTQYF. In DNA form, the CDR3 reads TGTGCCAGCAGCCGCCGACTAGCGGGTTCCGGAGATACGCAGTATTTT.

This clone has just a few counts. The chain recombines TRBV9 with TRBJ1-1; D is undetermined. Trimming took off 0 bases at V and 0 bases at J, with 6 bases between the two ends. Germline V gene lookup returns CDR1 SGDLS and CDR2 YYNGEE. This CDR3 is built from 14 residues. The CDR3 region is CASSVDSMNTEAFF. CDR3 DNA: TGTGCCAGCAGCGTAGACAGTATGAACACTGAAGCTTTCTTT.

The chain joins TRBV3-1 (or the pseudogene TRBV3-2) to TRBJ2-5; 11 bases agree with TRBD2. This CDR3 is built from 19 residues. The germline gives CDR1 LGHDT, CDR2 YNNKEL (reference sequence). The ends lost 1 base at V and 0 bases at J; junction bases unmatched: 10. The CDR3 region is CASSQGIGLAGAYQETQYF. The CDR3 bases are TGTGCCAGCAGCCAAGGGATCGGACTAGCGGGCGCCTACCAAGAGACCCAGTACTTC.

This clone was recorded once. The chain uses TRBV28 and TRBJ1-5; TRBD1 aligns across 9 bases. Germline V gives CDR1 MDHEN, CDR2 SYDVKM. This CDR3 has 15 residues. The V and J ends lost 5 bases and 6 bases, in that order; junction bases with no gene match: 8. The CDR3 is CASSHIDRGIQPQHF. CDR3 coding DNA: TGTGCCAGCAGTCACATCGACAGGGGGATTCAGCCCCAGCATTTT.